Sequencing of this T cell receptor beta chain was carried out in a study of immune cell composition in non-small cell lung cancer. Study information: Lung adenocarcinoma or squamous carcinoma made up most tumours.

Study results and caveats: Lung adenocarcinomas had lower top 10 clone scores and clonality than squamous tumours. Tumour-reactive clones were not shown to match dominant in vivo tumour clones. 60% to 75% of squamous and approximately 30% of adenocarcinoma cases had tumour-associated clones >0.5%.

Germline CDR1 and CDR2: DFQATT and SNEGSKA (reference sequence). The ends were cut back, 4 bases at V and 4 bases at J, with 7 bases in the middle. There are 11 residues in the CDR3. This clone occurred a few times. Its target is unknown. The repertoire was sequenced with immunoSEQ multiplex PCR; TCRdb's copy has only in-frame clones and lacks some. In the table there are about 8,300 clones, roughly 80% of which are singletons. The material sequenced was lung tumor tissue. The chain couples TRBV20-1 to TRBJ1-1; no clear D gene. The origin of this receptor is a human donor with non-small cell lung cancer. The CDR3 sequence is CSAIPSTEAFF. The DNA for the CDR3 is TGCAGTGCTATCCCGTCCACTGAAGCTTTCTTT.